This is a list of T cell receptor beta chains from one sample in a study of cytotoxic CD8 clonotypes in ibrutinib-treated CLL. The table came from immunoSEQ multiplex PCR; TCRdb's copy has only in-frame clones and leaves some out. The sample consists of 190,000 or so clones, 55% to 85% of them appearing once. Source: PBMCs, taken after 24 months of ibrutinib treatment. The source of these receptors is a human donor with chronic lymphocytic leukemia. CDR3s include the opening cysteine and the closing phenylalanine or tryptophan. D genes are given only for firm matches. Clone size is not always given. Where it is, it says once, few, many or a class for expanded clones.

>TRBJ2-5|NA|TRBV9|NA
CASSVGSINTGLQETQYF
TGTGCCAGCAGCGTAGGGTCAATCAACACAGGACTCCAAGAGACCCAGTACTTC
>TRBJ1-4|NA|TRBV7-9|NA
CASSFLRTASTNEKLFF
TGTGCCAGCAGCTTCCTACGCACCGCCTCAACTAATGAAAAACTGTTTTTT
>TRBJ1-2|NA|TRBV9|NA
CASRALSGDYTF
TGTGCCAGCAGGGCCCTGTCGGGGGACTACACCTTC
>TRBJ2-7|NA|TRBV6-5|NA
CASRTPGSYEQYF
TGTGCCAGCAGAACTCCCGGCTCCTACGAGCAGTACTTC
>TRBJ2-1|NA|TRBV7-6|TRBD2
CASSSGTSGAYNEQFF
TGTGCCAGCAGCTCCGGGACTAGCGGGGCCTACAATGAGCAGTTCTTC
>TRBJ2-1|NA|TRBV7-3|TRBD2
CASSPELAGPHEQFF
TGTGCCAGCAGCCCCGAACTAGCGGGACCTCATGAGCAGTTCTTC
>TRBJ1-2|NA|TRBV27|NA
CASSHRGPDLYGYTF
TGTGCCAGCAGTCACCGAGGTCCAGACCTCTATGGCTACACCTTC
>TRBJ2-7|NA|TRBV15|TRBD1
CATSREGTAYEQYF
TGTGCCACCAGCAGAGAGGGGACAGCCTACGAGCAGTACTTC
>TRBJ2-2|NA|TRBV18|TRBD2
CASSPTFAGGTGELFF
TGTGCCAGCTCACCGACCTTTGCGGGAGGTACCGGGGAGCTGTTTTTT
>TRBJ2-3|NA|TRBV5-4|TRBD2
CASSLEASGRTDTQYF
TGTGCCAGCAGCTTGGAGGCTAGCGGGAGGACGGATACGCAGTATTTT
>TRBJ1-1|NA|TRBV7-2|NA
CASKTVPNTEAFF
TGTGCCAGCAAGACCGTCCCGAACACTGAAGCTTTCTTT
>TRBJ2-1|NA|TRBV5-6|TRBD2
CASSLLKLRTSETLNEQFF
TGTGCCAGCAGCCTGCTCAAACTTCGGACTAGCGAAACCCTCAATGAGCAGTTCTTC
>TRBJ2-7|NA|TRBV7-8|NA
CASSLDRVYEQYF
TGTGCCAGCAGCTTAGACAGGGTCTACGAGCAGTACTTC
>TRBJ1-1|NA|TRBV7-9|NA
CASSLAEGTEAFF
TGTGCCAGCAGCTTAGCGGAGGGGACTGAAGCTTTCTTT
>TRBJ2-7|NA|TRBV5-4|TRBD2
CASSRTGGGSYEQYF
TGTGCCAGCAGCCGCACGGGGGGAGGTAGTTACGAGCAGTACTTC
>TRBJ1-4|NA|TRBV2|TRBD1
CASSVGQGDEKLFF
TGTGCCAGCAGTGTCGGACAGGGGGATGAAAAACTGTTTTTT
>TRBJ2-7|NA|TRBV7-8|NA
CASSLWGSYEQYF
TGTGCCAGCAGCTTGTGGGGTTCCTACGAGCAGTACTTC
>TRBJ2-4|once|TRBV4-1|NA
CASSQDRFRVRTKNIQYF
TGCGCCAGCAGCCAAGATCGATTCAGAGTGAGGACCAAAAACATTCAGTACTTC
>TRBJ2-5|NA|TRBV5-1|NA
CASSLDYFQETQYF
TGCGCCAGCAGCTTGGACTATTTCCAAGAGACCCAGTACTTC
>TRBJ2-4|few|TRBV18|NA
CASSPGLKNIQYF
TGTGCCAGCTCCCCGGGGCTTAAAAACATTCAGTACTTC
>TRBJ1-2|few|TRBV19|NA
CASSIENRYYGYTF
TGTGCCAGTAGTATAGAAAACAGGTACTATGGCTACACCTTC
>TRBJ1-3|few|TRBV5-1|NA
CASSSTGSGNTIYF
TGCGCCAGCAGCTCGACAGGCTCTGGAAACACCATATATTTT
>TRBJ1-2|NA|TRBV11-2|NA
CASSPSRQAIYGYTF
TGTGCCAGCAGCCCTAGCCGGCAGGCTATCTATGGCTACACCTTC
>TRBJ1-4|NA|TRBV11-3|NA
CASSSITYGFNEKLFF
TGTGCCAGCAGCTCGATAACTTACGGATTTAATGAAAAACTGTTTTTT
>TRBJ1-1|NA|TRBV11-1|TRBD1
CASSAQGVNTEAFF
TGTGCCAGCAGCGCACAGGGGGTGAACACTGAAGCTTTCTTT
>TRBJ2-7|NA|TRBV29-1|NA
CSGSDTFYEQYF
TGCAGCGGGTCGGACACATTCTACGAGCAGTACTTC
>TRBJ2-7|NA|TRBV5-4|TRBD1
CASSFWSRDRGTYEQYF
TGTGCCAGCAGCTTTTGGTCCCGGGACAGGGGAACCTACGAGCAGTACTTC
>TRBJ1-1|NA|TRBV2|TRBD1
CASRRGLTGGVEAFF
TGTGCCAGCAGACGGGGGTTGACAGGGGGCGTTGAAGCTTTCTTT
>TRBJ2-1|NA|TRBV27|NA
CASRRTGYNEQFF
TGTGCCAGCAGGAGAACAGGATACAATGAGCAGTTCTTC
>TRBJ2-1|NA|TRBV13|NA
CASSYQVSSYNEQFF
TGTGCCAGCAGCTATCAGGTTAGCTCCTACAATGAGCAGTTCTTC
>TRBJ1-1|NA|TRBV4-3|NA
CASSQRDTEAFF
TGCGCCAGCAGCCAAAGGGACACTGAAGCTTTCTTT
>TRBJ2-7|NA|TRBV4-2|TRBD1
CASSYKQGKTSYEQYF
TGTGCCAGCAGCTACAAACAGGGGAAAACCTCCTACGAGCAGTACTTC
>TRBJ2-1|NA|TRBV30|TRBD1
CAWSRGQGIDNEQFF
TGTGCCTGGAGTAGGGGACAGGGAATTGACAATGAGCAGTTCTTC
>TRBJ1-2|NA|TRBV28|NA
CASSLGKRYGYTF
TGTGCCAGCAGTTTGGGCAAGAGGTATGGCTACACCTTC
>TRBJ2-1|NA|TRBV27|NA
CASSLSSQRHSEQFF
TGTGCCAGCAGTTTATCGAGCCAGAGGCATAGTGAGCAGTTCTTC
>TRBJ2-1|few|TRBV15|NA
CATSRAGEGEQFF
TGTGCCACCAGCAGAGCGGGAGAGGGTGAGCAGTTCTTC
>TRBJ2-7|NA|TRBV21-1|NA
CASSIGPGAGDYEQYF
TGTGCCAGCAGCATAGGGCCGGGAGCCGGGGACTACGAGCAGTACTTC